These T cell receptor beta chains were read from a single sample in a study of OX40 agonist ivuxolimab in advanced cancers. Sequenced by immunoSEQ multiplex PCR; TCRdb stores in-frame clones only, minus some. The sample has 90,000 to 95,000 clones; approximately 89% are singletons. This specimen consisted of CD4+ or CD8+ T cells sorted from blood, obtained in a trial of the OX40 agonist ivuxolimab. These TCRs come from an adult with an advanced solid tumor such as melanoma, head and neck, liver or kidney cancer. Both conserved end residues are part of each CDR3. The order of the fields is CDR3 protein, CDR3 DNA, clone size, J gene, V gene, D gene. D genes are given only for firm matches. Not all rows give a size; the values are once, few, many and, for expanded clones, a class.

CDR3 protein: CASSLTAMNTEAFF
CDR3 DNA: TGTGCCAGCAGTTTGACAGCGATGAACACTGAAGCTTTCTTT
clone size: .
J gene: TRBJ1-1
V gene: TRBV27
D gene: .

CDR3 protein: CAIRTLNYGYTF
CDR3 DNA: TGTGCCATCCGAACACTTAACTATGGCTACACCTTC
clone size: once
J gene: TRBJ1-2
V gene: TRBV6-5
D gene: .

CDR3 protein: CASSQEAWMDEKLFF
CDR3 DNA: TGCGCCAGCAGCCAAGAGGCCTGGATGGATGAAAAACTGTTTTTT
clone size: .
J gene: TRBJ1-4
V gene: TRBV4-3
D gene: .

CDR3 protein: CSVASDRGNYGYTF
CDR3 DNA: TGCAGCGTCGCCTCGGACAGGGGAAACTATGGCTACACCTTC
clone size: .
J gene: TRBJ1-2
V gene: TRBV29-1
D gene: TRBD1

CDR3 protein: CASTKRGPSQETQYF
CDR3 DNA: TGTGCCAGCACCAAACGAGGGCCATCCCAGGAGACCCAGTACTTC
clone size: once
J gene: TRBJ2-5
V gene: TRBV7-8
D gene: .

CDR3 protein: CASSTGGFGNQPQHF
CDR3 DNA: TGTGCCAGCAGCACAGGGGGCTTCGGCAATCAGCCCCAGCATTTT
clone size: .
J gene: TRBJ1-5
V gene: TRBV6-6
D gene: TRBD1

CDR3 protein: CASSLAGGPYEQFF
CDR3 DNA: TGTGCCAGCAGTCTAGCGGGAGGGCCATATGAGCAGTTCTTC
clone size: .
J gene: TRBJ2-1
V gene: TRBV6-1
D gene: TRBD2

CDR3 protein: CASRGGQINTGELFF
CDR3 DNA: TGCGCCAGCAGGGGCGGACAGATTAACACCGGGGAGCTGTTTTTT
clone size: .
J gene: TRBJ2-2
V gene: TRBV5-1
D gene: .

CDR3 protein: CASSTSLGGQGPSNTIYF
CDR3 DNA: TGTGCCAGCAGCACCTCCTTGGGTGGGCAGGGCCCCTCAAACACCATATATTTT
clone size: .
J gene: TRBJ1-3
V gene: TRBV11-2
D gene: .

CDR3 protein: CASSDWTSGTDTQYF
CDR3 DNA: TGTGCCAGCAGTGACTGGACTAGCGGCACAGATACGCAGTATTTT
clone size: few
J gene: TRBJ2-3
V gene: TRBV2
D gene: TRBD2

CDR3 protein: CASTPRASGASTDTQYF
CDR3 DNA: TGTGCCAGCACCCCGAGGGCTAGCGGGGCTAGCACAGATACGCAGTATTTT
clone size: .
J gene: TRBJ2-3
V gene: TRBV9
D gene: TRBD2

CDR3 protein: CASSLSSYEQYF
CDR3 DNA: TGTGCCAGCAGCTTAAGCTCCTACGAGCAGTACTTC
clone size: .
J gene: TRBJ2-7
V gene: TRBV5-6
D gene: .